Following are 26 T cell receptor beta chains from one sample sequenced in a study of shared clonotypes between healthy human individuals (dated by TCRdb to 2020 to 2021). Library generation was performed with the immunoSEQ multiplex PCR assay. This immuneACCESS table, as held by TCRdb, lists in-frame sequences with V and J called but not all clones. Of the missing ones, under half trace to an unresolved V gene in checked studies; the others have no known cause. The table for this sample lists approximately 720,000 clones; roughly nine tenths of them were counted only once. The top ten clonotypes cover approximately 24% of the sample. CD8 naive samples were CD45RO-negative cells positively selected for CCR7, giving a CD45RA+CCR7+ population that excluded TemRA cells. The sequenced sample was naive CD8+ T cells sorted from blood. In light of the paper, this sample's cell subset or site label describes: CD45RA+CCR7+. Receptor source: a man aged 25 to 40 in good health.

V gene TRBV2 combines with J gene TRBJ2-7; no definite D call. The CDR3 covers 11 residues. The V end lost 1 base, the J end lost 6 bases, and 4 bases lay between the germline ends. From germline, CDR1 is SNHLY and CDR2 FYNNEI. CDR3 residues: CASSEGPEQYF. CDR3 coding DNA: TGTGCCAGCAGTGAAGGTCCCGAGCAGTACTTC. Variable domain in full (rest from reference TRBV2 and TRBJ2-7): EPEVTQTPSHQVTQMGQEVILRCVPISNHLYFYWYRQILGQKVEFLVSFYNNEISEKSEIFDDQFSVERPDGSNFTLKIRSTKLEDSAMYFCASSEGPEQYFGPGTRLTVT.

The DNA for the CDR3 is TGCAGCGTTGAAATTCCTAGCGGGCAAACAGATACGCAGTATTTT. Translating it yields CSVEIPSGQTDTQYF. The chain is built from TRBV29-1 and TRBJ2-3, with 8 bases aligning to TRBD2. CDR3 length: 15 residues. V dropped 2 bases and J dropped 3; count of bases not matched to a gene: 7. Per germline, CDR1 SQVTM and CDR2 ANQGSEA.

This clone has only a few counts. The chain employs TRBV28 and TRBJ1-2; 9 bases align to TRBD1. Germline CDR1 is MDHEN and CDR2 is SYDVKM. The CDR3 is made up of 14 amino acids. The V and J ends lost 6 bases and 4 bases, in that order; junction bases with no gene match: 6. CDR3 sequence (DNA): TGTGCCAGCAGCCTACAGGGGGCAAGCTATGGCTACACCTTC. Amino acid sequence: CASSLQGASYGYTF.

The chain employs TRBV11-2 and TRBJ2-5, with TRBD1 matching over 7 bases. This CDR3 has 15 residues. Trimming at V came to 7 bases and at J to 1 base, leaving 9 bases not matched to a gene. CDR1 and CDR2 from the germline V gene are SGHAT and FQNNGV. The CDR3 nucleotides read TGTGCCAGCACCGACCTAGGACAGGCCCAAGAGACCCAGTACTTC. It codes for CASTDLGQAQETQYF.

This chain connects TRBV5-1 to TRBJ2-3, with TRBD2 matching over 8 bases. The length of the CDR3 is 15 residues. The trim removed 0 bases at V and 3 bases at J, leaving 3 bases unmatched. CDR1 and CDR2 from the germline V gene are SGHRS and YFSETQ. The CDR3 reads CASSLAASGTDTQYF. The CDR3 DNA is TGCGCCAGCAGCTTGGCAGCTAGCGGGACAGATACGCAGTATTTT.

CDR3 in amino acids: CASSQVLAGYEQYF. The CDR3 DNA is TGCGCCAGCAGCCAAGTCCTAGCGGGCTACGAGCAGTACTTC. V is TRBV4-1 and J is TRBJ2-7; 8 bases are shared with TRBD2. CDR1 MGHRA and CDR2 YSYEKL come from the germline V gene. V shed 1 base, J shed 3 bases, and the junction held 2 bases outside the gene matches. There are 14 residues in the CDR3.

V and J are TRBV7-9 and TRBJ2-2, with TRBD1 as a possible D gene (5 bases). Trimming took 1 base from V and 2 from J, leaving 14 bases between them. Germline CDR1 reads SEHNR; CDR2 reads FQNEAQ (reference sequence). This CDR3 region has 17 residues. CDR3 coding DNA: TGTGCCAGCAGCTTAGGAAATGCAGGACATAACACCGGGGAGCTGTTTTTT. Its translation: CASSLGNAGHNTGELFF.

V and J are TRBV13 and TRBJ2-7, with D unresolved. The CDR3 has 13 residues. CDR1 and CDR2 (germline): PRHDT, FYEKMQ (reference sequence). V lost 0 bases and J lost 3, with 6 bases in between. The CDR3 bases are TGTGCCAGCAGCTTAGGGCGGAACTACGAGCAGTACTTC. This codes for CASSLGRNYEQYF.

CDR3 DNA: TGTGCCAGCAGCTTATATGACGGCCCCTACGAGCAGTACTTC. It yields the protein CASSLYDGPYEQYF. This chain connects TRBV13 to TRBJ2-7; D not resolved. Trimming removed 2 bases at V and 2 bases at J, with 10 bases between. The CDR3 extends over 14 amino acids. Germline V gene sequence: CDR1 PRHDT, CDR2 FYEKMQ (reference sequence). Complete variable domain (other parts from reference TRBV13 and TRBJ2-7): AAGVIQSPRHLIKEKRETATLKCYPIPRHDTVYWYQQGPGQDPQFLISFYEKMQSDKGSIPDRFSAQQFSDYHSELNMSSLELGDSALYFCASSLYDGPYEQYFGPGTRLTVT.

CDR3 sequence (DNA): TGTGCCAGCAGTTACGAAGCCGGGACATCAAACACTGAAGCTTTCTTT. Translated: CASSYEAGTSNTEAFF. The rearrangement links TRBV6-5 to TRBJ1-1, with D tentatively TRBD1 (6 bases). V was pared by 2 bases and J by 2 bases, with 15 bases between. The length of the CDR3 is 16 residues. Germline V gene sequence: CDR1 MNHEY, CDR2 SVGAGI.

This sequence joins TRBV11-2 and TRBJ2-7; D could derive from TRBD1 or TRBD2 (5 bases each). The CDR3 totals 15 residues. In germline, CDR1 is SGHAT, CDR2 FQNNGV. Trimming cost V 5 bases and J 6 bases, with 20 bases left between them. As DNA, the CDR3 is TGTGCCAGCAGCCCGAGTTTCGGGGCGCGCTCCGAGCAGTACTTC. Its protein product is CASSPSFGARSEQYF.

The V gene is TRBV12-5, the J gene TRBJ2-1, with a tentative D call TRBD2 (6 bases). The V gene's germline CDR1 is LGHNT and CDR2 FRNRAP. CDR3 length equals 15 residues. The ends were cut back, 2 bases at V and 9 bases at J, with 17 bases in the middle. The CDR3 nucleotides read TGTGCTAGTGGTTTGCCGGGACTCAAATCGGGTGAGCAGTTCTTC. Protein product: CASGLPGLKSGEQFF.

The chain carries TRBV19 and TRBJ2-1, with unresolved D. Deletions cut 9 bases from V and 7 bases from J, with 10 bases between. This CDR3 is 11 amino acids long. CDR1 is LNHDA and CDR2 is SQIVND in the germline V gene (reference sequence). CDR3 nucleotides: TGTGCCAGCTCGGCTCTTAATGAGCAGTTCTTC. Translating gives CASSALNEQFF.

The CDR3 spells CATHGTGAGEQYF. In DNA, the CDR3 is TGTGCCACCCATGGGACAGGAGCGGGTGAGCAGTACTTC. V is TRBV27 and J is TRBJ2-7, with TRBD1 identical over 8 bases. CDR3 size: 13 residues. The germline V gene encodes CDR1 MNHEY and CDR2 SMNVEV (reference sequence). V was pared by 10 bases and J by 7 bases, with 12 bases of the junction left unmatched.

The table lists this clone with a count of one. The gene calls are TRBV19 and TRBJ1-1; a weak D match, TRBD1 (5 bases). CDR3 size: 15 residues. Germline-derived CDR1 and CDR2 are LNHDA and SQIVND (reference sequence). The V gene lost 3 bases and the J gene lost 4 bases, with 15 bases spanning the gap. The CDR3 protein is CASSIGAARGTEAFF. The CDR3, as DNA: TGTGCCAGTAGTATTGGGGCAGCTCGGGGCACTGAAGCTTTCTTT.

In its sample, this clone was seen once. The chain recombines TRBV4-3 with TRBJ2-1, with TRBD1 matching 8 bases. The J segment lost 5 bases and the V segment lost 1 base, leaving 7 bases of the junction unmatched. CDR3 length: 16 residues. Germline V lookup: CDR1 LGHNA, CDR2 YSLEER. Here the CDR3 DNA reads TGCGCCAGCAGCCAAGGGACAGGGCTGGGGAACAATGAGCAGTTCTTC. Amino acids: CASSQGTGLGNNEQFF.

CDR3 sequence reads: CASSFQGAGNQPQHF. DNA for the CDR3: TGTGCCAGCAGTTTTCAGGGGGCGGGCAATCAGCCCCAGCATTTT. The gene calls are TRBV27 and TRBJ1-5; 8 nucleotides match TRBD1. From germline, CDR1 is MNHEY and CDR2 SMNVEV (reference sequence). The CDR3 is 15 residues long. The V and J ends lost 3 bases and 2 bases, in that order; junction bases with no gene match: 3.

A word on this clone: Other nucleotide sequences from this sample produce the same CDR3. The V call is TRBV4-3, the J call TRBJ2-1; 8 nucleotides align to TRBD2. J lost 2 bases, V lost 0 bases, and 3 bases had no gene match. CDR1 and CDR2 (germline): LGHNA, YSLEER. This CDR3 contains 16 residues. CDR3 bases: TGCGCCAGCAGCCAAGATACTAGCGGAGCCTACAATGAGCAGTTCTTC. Translation: CASSQDTSGAYNEQFF.

This sequence joins TRBV11-2 and TRBJ1-3; 9 nucleotides line up with TRBD1. Trimming took 7 bases from V and 0 from J; bases not matched to a gene: 1. Looked up from germline, CDR1 is SGHAT and CDR2 is FQNNGV. This CDR3 contains 14 residues. CDR3 bases: TGTGCCAGCAAGGGACAGGGCTCTGGAAACACCATATATTTT. Translation gives CASKGQGSGNTIYF.

The genes are TRBV5-8 and TRBJ2-7; 12 bases are shared with TRBD1. Germline lookup yields CDR1 SGHTS and CDR2 YDEGEE. V gave up 4 bases and J gave up 5 bases; unmatched junction bases: 4. The CDR3 extends over 14 amino acids. This CDR3 reads CASSQGQGADEQYF. CDR3 in DNA: TGTGCCAGCAGCCAGGGACAGGGGGCCGACGAGCAGTACTTC.

The chain links TRBV28 to TRBJ2-1; 10 nucleotides line up with TRBD1. V shed 8 bases, J shed 3 bases, and the junction held 1 base outside the gene matches. This CDR3 is built from 13 residues. CDR1 and CDR2 (germline): MDHEN, SYDVKM. The CDR3 DNA sequence: TGTGCCAGCCGGACAGGGGGCTACAATGAGCAGTTCTTC. Translated, it gives CASRTGGYNEQFF.

This clone was recorded only once. V and J are TRBV19 and TRBJ2-2; 11 bases line up with TRBD2. Looked up from germline, CDR1 is LNHDA and CDR2 is SQIVND (reference sequence). With 7 bases clipped from V and 6 bases from J, the junction kept 7 bases outside the gene matches. CDR3 length: 15 amino acids. The CDR3 spells CASMKVAGGAGELFF. In DNA form, the CDR3 reads TGTGCCAGTATGAAGGTAGCGGGAGGGGCCGGGGAGCTGTTTTTT.

The chain uses TRBV5-1 and TRBJ2-1, with 7 bases fitting TRBD2. After removal of 2 bases from V and 8 bases from J, the junction contained 22 bases not matched to a gene. This CDR3 has 19 residues. Germline assignment: CDR1 SGHRS and CDR2 YFSETQ. The CDR3 is CASSFGPPLLARSIDEQFF. CDR3 sequence (DNA): TGCGCCAGCAGCTTTGGCCCCCCTCTACTAGCGCGGAGTATAGATGAGCAGTTCTTC.

The chain carries TRBV7-6 and TRBJ2-1; 7 positions match TRBD1. The germline V gene encodes CDR1 SGHVS and CDR2 FNYEAQ. The V and J ends lost 4 bases and 5 bases, in that order; junction bases with no gene match: 2. The CDR3 sequence is 13 residues long. The chain's CDR3 is CASSSGQNNEQFF. Here the CDR3 DNA reads TGTGCCAGCAGCTCGGGACAGAACAATGAGCAGTTCTTC.

The sample holds one count of this clone. The chain couples TRBV11-1 to TRBJ2-7; 8 bases are shared with TRBD1. The CDR3 sequence is 16 residues long. Looked up from germline, CDR1 is SGHAT and CDR2 is FQDESV (reference sequence). Trimming at V came to 3 bases and at J to 3 bases, leaving 10 bases not matched to a gene. The CDR3 DNA follows: TGTGCCAGCAGCTTTTCAGGGGGCGGGACCGACTACGAGCAGTACTTC. It encodes CASSFSGGGTDYEQYF.

The chain joins TRBV28 to TRBJ1-2; 7 bases agree with TRBD1. Per germline, CDR1 MDHEN and CDR2 SYDVKM. This CDR3 comprises 16 residues. Losses at the gene ends were 2 bases for V and 5 bases for J; bases not matched to a gene: 11. The CDR3 loop reads CASSLRFGQETYGYTF. The DNA of the CDR3 is TGTGCCAGCAGTTTACGGTTCGGACAGGAAACTTATGGCTACACCTTC.